The next 18 T cell receptor beta chains were all read from a single sample in a study of blood T cell repertoires in COVID-19. Sequencing was performed with immunoSEQ multiplex PCR; in TCRdb, only in-frame clones are kept and a portion is missing. This table holds some 340,000 clones, roughly nine tenths found once. The sequencing input was PBMCs or T cells enriched from blood (not recorded which). These receptors were obtained from a woman younger than 45 who had been exposed to COVID-19.

This chain's CDR3 is CASSYLDRGHEQYF. CDR3 DNA sequence: TGTGCCAGCAGTTACCTGGACAGGGGTCACGAGCAGTACTTC. This sequence joins TRBV6-2 or TRBV6-3 and TRBJ2-7; 9 nucleotides align to TRBD1. Germline loops: CDR1 MNHEY, CDR2 SVGEGT. The CDR3 totals 14 residues. V dropped 2 bases and J dropped 5; count of bases not matched to a gene: 4.

This clone was seen repeatedly, ten times or more. The chain combines TRBV5-1 with TRBJ1-1; 9 bases match TRBD1. V lost 4 bases, J lost 5 bases, and 9 bases stayed unmatched. Per the germline V gene, CDR1 is SGHRS and CDR2 is YFSETQ. CDR3 length: 15 residues. CDR3 loop: CASSLLGQGWTEAFF. CDR3 sequence (DNA): TGCGCCAGCAGCCTCCTGGGACAGGGCTGGACTGAAGCTTTCTTT.

The gene calls are TRBV5-6 and TRBJ2-1; 9 bases align to TRBD2. With V trimmed by 2 bases and J by 8 bases, 8 bases remained unmatched. This CDR3 comprises 15 residues. The V gene's germline CDR1 is SGHDT and CDR2 YYEEEE. CDR3 sequence (DNA): TGTGCCAGCAGCTTAGGGCTAGCGGGGCTCGATGAGCAGTTCTTC. It codes for CASSLGLAGLDEQFF.

Only one count was recorded for this clone. V usage is TRBV7-2 and J usage is TRBJ1-6, with D hard to call. V lost 1 base and J lost 4, with 8 bases in between. Germline V gene lookup returns CDR1 SGHTA and CDR2 FQGNSA. The CDR3 covers 15 residues. The CDR3 DNA follows: TGTGCCAGCAGCTTAGTTGGCAATTATAATTCACCCCTCCACTTT. Residues: CASSLVGNYNSPLHF. The whole variable domain, filled in from reference TRBV7-2 and TRBJ1-6, reads GAGVSQSPSNKVTEKGKDVELRCDPISGHTALYWYRQSLGQGLEFLIYFQGNSAPDKSGLPSDRFSAERTGGSVSTLTIQRTQQEDSAVYLCASSLVGNYNSPLHFGNGTRLTVT.

The V call is TRBV9, the J call TRBJ1-2; no clear D gene. From germline, CDR1 is SGDLS and CDR2 YYNGEE. V dropped 4 bases and J dropped 6 bases, with 19 bases sitting between them. The CDR3 consists of 15 residues. This CDR3 reads CASSSRWLLEDGYTF. CDR3 nucleotide sequence: TGTGCCAGCAGCTCCCGGTGGTTGCTTGAGGATGGCTACACCTTC.

The chain combines TRBV4-2 with TRBJ2-7, with 8 bases aligning to TRBD2. Unmatched junction bases numbered 4, after V lost 1 base and J lost 2 bases. The CDR3 contains 15 residues. From germline, CDR1 is LGHNA and CDR2 YNFKEQ. The CDR3 is CASSQAAGVAYEQYF. CDR3 DNA sequence: TGTGCCAGCAGCCAAGCAGCGGGGGTTGCCTACGAGCAGTACTTC.

This chain joins TRBV20-1 and TRBJ1-6; no definite D call. V lost 6 bases and J 10 bases, leaving 10 bases between the germline ends. Germline V gene lookup returns CDR1 DFQATT and CDR2 SNEGSKA (reference sequence). There are 11 residues in the CDR3. The CDR3 protein is CSARESSPLHF. As DNA, the CDR3 is TGCAGTGCGAGGGAGAGCTCACCCCTCCACTTT.

The CDR3 region has the DNA TGTGCCAGCAGCTTAGATTACATTAGCGGGCAAACGAACACCGGGGAGCTGTTTTTT. Protein product: CASSLDYISGQTNTGELFF. This chain links TRBV11-3 with TRBJ2-2; 7 bases fit TRBD2. The CDR3 sequence is 19 residues long. Germline-derived CDR1 and CDR2 are SGHNT and YENEEA. V trimming: 0 bases; J trimming: 0 bases; junction bases outside the gene matches: 10.

The V call is TRBV12-3 or TRBV12-4, the J call TRBJ2-1, with D perhaps TRBD2 (6 bases). V lost 1 base and J 7 bases, leaving 8 bases between the germline ends. This CDR3 has 13 amino acids. DNA of the CDR3: TGTGCCAGCAGTTTAGTCGGAGGGAATGAGCAGTTCTTC. This gives the protein CASSLVGGNEQFF.

This clone was seen a single time. The chain has TRBV6-2 or TRBV6-3 and TRBJ1-6, with D possibly being TRBD1 (5 bases). V lost 3 bases, J lost 12 bases, and 12 bases lay in between. Germline CDR1 reads MNHEY; CDR2 reads SVGEGT. The CDR3 extends over 13 amino acids. CDR3 sequence: CASSYRQRVPLHF. The DNA of the CDR3 is TGTGCCAGCAGTTATCGACAGCGAGTACCCCTCCACTTT.

The chain uses TRBV18 and TRBJ1-2, with TRBD1 matching 9 bases. Germline CDR1 is KGHSH and CDR2 is LQKENI. V shed 3 bases, J shed 8 bases, and the junction held 4 bases outside the gene matches. The CDR3 consists of 13 residues. Written as DNA, the CDR3 is TGTGCCAGCTCACCGGGACAGGGTCGCGGCTACACCTTC. Residues: CASSPGQGRGYTF.

This rearrangement joins TRBV19 to TRBJ2-3; D ambiguous. Trimming cost V 3 bases and J 2 bases, with 15 bases left between them. Per germline, CDR1 LNHDA and CDR2 SQIVND (reference sequence). This CDR3 spans 16 amino acids. CDR3 in amino acids: CASSITVVSVTDTQYF. CDR3 DNA sequence: TGTGCCAGTAGTATTACCGTAGTCTCCGTCACAGATACGCAGTATTTT.

The rearrangement uses TRBV6-4 and TRBJ2-1; 9 bases align to TRBD1. Germline CDR1 and CDR2: MRHNA and SNTAGT. The J segment lost 4 bases and the V segment lost 2 bases, leaving 3 bases of the junction unmatched. The length of the CDR3 is 15 residues. The CDR3 DNA is TGTGCCAGCAGTGACACGGGACAGGGTTACAATGAGCAGTTCTTC. It specifies CASSDTGQGYNEQFF.

This clone appeared once. The chain has TRBV29-1 and TRBJ1-2; a weak D match, TRBD1 (6 bases). Looked up from germline, CDR1 is SQVTM and CDR2 is ANQGSEA. With 5 bases removed from V and 2 bases from J, the gap between germline ends came to 21 bases. CDR3 length: 16 residues. The DNA of the CDR3 is TGCAGCGTTCTCCCCTCACAGGGTGCCACGAACTATGGCTACACCTTC. Its protein is CSVLPSQGATNYGYTF.

V is TRBV7-9 and J is TRBJ2-7; TRBD1 matches at 8 bases. V lost 3 bases, J lost 5 bases, and 12 bases stayed unmatched. Germline-derived CDR1 and CDR2 are SEHNR and FQNEAQ (reference sequence). CDR3 length: 16 amino acids. The CDR3: CASSFPLRTGIHEQYF. The DNA for the CDR3 is TGTGCCAGCAGCTTCCCCCTCCGGACAGGGATACACGAGCAGTACTTC.

This chain connects TRBV7-9 to TRBJ2-1; 8 bases agree with TRBD1. CDR1 and CDR2 (germline): SEHNR, FQNEAQ (reference sequence). V was pared by 5 bases and J by 4 bases, with 7 bases of the junction left unmatched. The CDR3 sequence is 15 residues long. The CDR3 sequence is CASSQAGGFYNEQFF. The CDR3 DNA sequence: TGTGCCAGCAGCCAAGCAGGGGGCTTTTACAATGAGCAGTTCTTC.

This clone was counted once. The V call is TRBV4-1, the J call TRBJ1-2; 7 bases are a match to TRBD1. In germline, CDR1 is MGHRA, CDR2 YSYEKL. The CDR3 covers 18 residues. With V trimmed by 10 bases and J by 1 base, 21 bases remained unmatched. The CDR3 here is CAIVDRAVLSKINYGYTF. CDR3 DNA: TGCGCCATCGTAGACAGGGCGGTCCTCTCAAAAATTAACTATGGCTACACCTTC.

The chain employs TRBV5-1 and TRBJ1-2; the D gene is possibly TRBD1 (6 bases). V lost 5 bases, J lost 4 bases, and 12 bases lay in between. Germline assignment: CDR1 SGHRS and CDR2 YFSETQ. The CDR3 has 13 residues. The CDR3 reads CASRTGLLYGYTF. The CDR3 DNA is TGCGCCAGCAGAACAGGGTTGCTCTATGGCTACACCTTC.